The 25 T cell receptor beta chains below all came from one sample that was sequenced in a study of T-cell reconstitution after alpha-beta-depleted transplantation in children. This sample's TCRbeta library carried unique molecular identifier barcodes. TCRdb reprocessed the PCR reads with MiXCR, giving one entry per CDR3 protein. The sample yields 200,000 to 300,000 distinct CDR3 sequences, about 12% seen once. This material consisted of PBMCs from the stem cell graft donor, taken from the stem cell graft. The origin of the receptors is a human donor who donated a stem cell graft to a child with acute lymphoblastic leukemia.

This clonotype was detected ten times or more. The genes are TRBV10-3 and TRBJ1-1; 10 nucleotides line up with TRBD1. Germline CDR1 ENHRY, CDR2 SYGVKD. Trimming cost V 0 bases and J 1 base; bases outside gene matches: 11. CDR3 length: 19 amino acids. The CDR3 DNA follows: TGTGCCATCAGTGAGTCGGGAGGGACAGGGGACCAGAGGAACACTGAAGCTTTCTTT. Protein: CAISESGGTGDQRNTEAFF.

In its sample, this clonotype was seen many times. The chain recombines TRBV12-3 or TRBV12-4 with TRBJ1-5; D possibly corresponds to TRBD1 (6 bases). This CDR3 comprises 14 residues. V lost 5 bases, J lost 5 bases, and 13 bases lay in between. The chain's CDR3 is CASSTGQSYQPQHF. In DNA form, the CDR3 reads TGTGCCAGCAGTACCGGACAGAGTTATCAGCCCCAGCATTTT.

This clonotype was detected ten times or more. This chain connects TRBV5-1 to TRBJ2-3, with 10 bases aligning to TRBD1. Per the germline V gene, CDR1 is SGHRS and CDR2 is YFSETQ. CDR3 length: 16 amino acids. V lost 1 base to trimming and J lost 2 bases; unmatched junction nucleotides: 4. CDR3 in DNA: TGCGCCAGCAGCTTGCCCGGGACAGGGGCCACAGATACGCAGTATTTT. Translation: CASSLPGTGATDTQYF.

This clonotype appeared a few times. The chain couples TRBV6-1 to TRBJ2-2; D is undetermined. V was shortened by 5 bases and J by 2 bases, with 12 bases between the two germline ends. The CDR3 totals 15 residues. Germline V lookup: CDR1 MNHNS, CDR2 SASEGT. DNA of the CDR3: TGTGCCAGCAGTAAATGGACGGGTAACACCGGGGAGCTGTTTTTT. Translating it yields CASSKWTGNTGELFF.

This clonotype was seen ten or more times. The chain combines TRBV6-1 with TRBJ2-1; D is undetermined. From germline, CDR1 is MNHNS and CDR2 SASEGT. The germline V and J ends were trimmed by 6 bases and 2 bases, with 17 bases remaining between them. The CDR3 runs 16 residues. The CDR3 bases are TGTGCCAGCAGCTCGTTGAGCGTCGAGGCCTACAATGAGCAGTTCTTC. The encoded protein is CASSSLSVEAYNEQFF.

The table lists this clonotype with a count of one. A much larger clone lies one base from this, so it may be a read error. The genes are TRBV28 and TRBJ2-3; D is unresolved. This CDR3 comprises 12 residues. V was trimmed by 6 bases and J by 2 bases, leaving 6 bases between them. The V gene's germline CDR1 is MDHEN and CDR2 SYDVKM. CDR3 in DNA: TGTGCCAGCAGACTATTCACAGATACGCAGTATTTT. Amino acids: CASRLFTDTQYF.

Many counts were recorded for this clonotype. The chain joins TRBV6-5 to TRBJ2-3; perhaps TRBD2 as D (6 bases). Trimming left V 5 bases short and J 2 bases short, with 14 bases between. This CDR3 has 15 amino acids. Germline values: CDR1 MNHEY, CDR2 SVGAGI. CDR3 nucleotide sequence: TGTGCCAGCAGTCGGGACTTTGGGGCCACAGATACGCAGTATTTT. It codes for CASSRDFGATDTQYF.

This clonotype was counted only a few times. The rearrangement links TRBV20-1 to TRBJ2-1; TRBD1 matches at 8 bases. Germline CDR1 is DFQATT and CDR2 is SNEGSKA (reference sequence). With 0 bases clipped from V and 5 bases from J, the junction kept 12 bases outside the gene matches. The CDR3 consists of 17 residues. The CDR3 is CSARDYRGQGIHNEQFF. The DNA for the CDR3 is TGCAGTGCTAGAGATTACCGAGGACAGGGCATCCACAATGAGCAGTTCTTC.

In this sample, this clonotype turned up many times. The CDR3 loop reads CASSLSGNTIYF. CDR3 DNA: TGTGCCAGCAGCTTGTCTGGAAACACCATATATTTT. The J gene is TRBJ1-3, the V gene TRBV11-2; D unresolved. This CDR3 is built from 12 residues. Germline CDR1 reads SGHAT; CDR2 reads FQNNGV. V lost 3 bases and J 1 base, leaving 1 base between the germline ends.

This clonotype has ten or more counts. The chain couples TRBV30 to TRBJ2-5; D call uncertain. Germline CDR1 GTSNPN, CDR2 SVGIG (reference sequence). This CDR3 region has 13 residues. The V end lost 3 bases, the J end lost 5 bases, and 13 bases lay between the germline ends. CDR3 DNA sequence: TGTGCCTGGAGATATAGAGTGTTTGAGACCCAGTACTTC. It encodes CAWRYRVFETQYF.

In its sample, this clonotype was seen many times. This chain uses TRBV5-6 with TRBJ1-1, with no clear D. The CDR3 loop spans 15 amino acids. Trimming pared 1 base from V and 3 bases from J, leaving 13 bases between. Germline V gene lookup returns CDR1 SGHDT and CDR2 YYEEEE. The DNA of the CDR3 is TGTGCCAGCAGCTTGTCAGGCCGGAGGTACACTGAAGCTTTCTTT. Protein: CASSLSGRRYTEAFF.

The chain joins TRBV5-1 to TRBJ2-7, with D perhaps matching TRBD1 or TRBD2 (5 bases each). The CDR3 runs 12 residues. The V end was cut by 7 bases, the J end by 2 bases, with 10 bases between. Germline lookup yields CDR1 SGHRS and CDR2 YFSETQ. The CDR3 DNA reads as TGCGCCAGCGGGGGTTCTACCTACGAGCAGTACTTC. As protein: CASGGSTYEQYF.

As for this clonotype: This may stem from a read error, because a much larger clone lies one nucleotide away. This chain joins TRBV6-2 or TRBV6-3 and TRBJ1-5; 7 bases are shared with TRBD1. Germline V CDR1 and CDR2: MNHEY, SVGEGT. Trimming took 7 bases from V and 2 from J; bases not matched to a gene: 8. The CDR3 extends over 15 amino acids. CDR3 DNA: TGTGCCAGCACGAACAGGGGCGTGGGCAATCAGCCCCAGCATTTT. It yields the protein CASTNRGVGNQPQHF.

There are many counts of this clonotype. This chain uses TRBV29-1 with TRBJ2-5; no reliable D call. V was shortened by 6 bases and J by 1 base, with 9 bases between the two germline ends. Germline V gives CDR1 SQVTM, CDR2 ANQGSEA. The CDR3 contains 12 residues. For the CDR3, the DNA is TGCAGCGTCGACATAAGCCAAGAGACCCAGTACTTC. Its protein product is CSVDISQETQYF.

The table lists this clonotype with a few counts. DNA of the CDR3: TGTGCCAGCAGTTACTCCAACAGGGTCGAAGCTTTCTTT. It translates to CASSYSNRVEAFF. This chain uses TRBV6-6 with TRBJ1-1; weak D call: TRBD1 (6 bases). This CDR3 is built from 13 residues. Per germline, CDR1 MNHNY and CDR2 SVGAGI (reference sequence). The ends were cut back, 0 bases at V and 8 bases at J, with 10 bases in the middle.

This chain joins TRBV29-1 and TRBJ1-2; D gene uncertain. From germline, CDR1 is SQVTM and CDR2 ANQGSEA. The V and J ends lost 2 bases and 8 bases respectively, with 18 bases between them. The CDR3 is 14 residues long. CDR3 bases: TGCAGCGTTGAATTGCGGGGTACGGTGCAGGGCTACACCTTC. Translating gives CSVELRGTVQGYTF.

This clonotype occurred many times. The V call is TRBV20-1, the J call TRBJ1-5; D possibly corresponds to TRBD1 (5 bases). Germline CDR1 and CDR2: DFQATT and SNEGSKA (reference sequence). The CDR3 contains 12 residues. The ends were cut back, 4 bases at V and 6 bases at J, with 10 bases in the middle. As DNA, the CDR3 is TGCAGTGCTAAGCAGGGTGGTCAGCCCCAGCATTTT. This translates into CSAKQGGQPQHF.

This clonotype has at least ten counts. The V and J genes are TRBV28 and TRBJ1-5; a possible D gene is TRBD1 (6 bases). The CDR3 extends over 14 amino acids. Germline loops: CDR1 MDHEN, CDR2 SYDVKM. Deletions cut 7 bases from V and 2 bases from J, with 12 bases between. The CDR3 DNA is TGTGCCAGCATAACTAACAGGGGCAATCAGCCCCAGCATTTT. Its protein is CASITNRGNQPQHF. Full variable domain (missing parts from reference TRBV28 and TRBJ1-5): DVKVTQSSRYLVKRTGEKVFLECVQDMDHENMFWYRQDPGLGLRLIYFSYDVKMKEKGDIPEGYSVSREKKERFSLILESASTNQTSMYLCASITNRGNQPQHFGDGTRLSIL.

The DNA of the CDR3 is TGTGCCAGCAGCTCCGGCTACGGGTTGCAGTTCTTC. Protein product: CASSSGYGLQFF. V gene TRBV7-3 combines with J gene TRBJ2-1; D is unresolved. The germline gives CDR1 SGHTA, CDR2 FQGTGA. The CDR3 extends over 12 amino acids. V was shortened by 4 bases and J by 12 bases, with 13 bases between the two germline ends.

This clonotype has ten or more counts. In DNA form, the CDR3 reads TGCGCCAGCAGCTTGAAGCAGAACACTGAAGCTTTCTTT. This encodes CASSLKQNTEAFF. The V gene is TRBV5-1, the J gene TRBJ1-1, with D unclear. The V gene's germline CDR1 is SGHRS and CDR2 YFSETQ. The CDR3 covers 13 residues. Between the trimmed V and J ends, which lost 1 base and 1 base, there was a span of 5 bases. Looking up the rest from reference TRBV5-1 and TRBJ1-1 gives the full variable domain: KAGVTQTPRYLIKTRGQQVTLSCSPISGHRSVSWYQQTPGQGLQFLFEYFSETQRNKGNFPGRFSGRQFSNSRSEMNVSTLELGDSALYLCASSLKQNTEAFFGQGTRLTVV.

This clonotype showed up many times. The rearrangement uses TRBV29-1 and TRBJ1-5; D is possibly TRBD1 (6 bases). With 7 bases removed from V and 3 bases from J, the gap between germline ends came to 10 bases. This CDR3 region has 12 residues. Germline V gives CDR1 SQVTM, CDR2 ANQGSEA. DNA of the CDR3: TGCAGCGCTGGACAGAACAATCAGCCCCAGCATTTT. Amino acid sequence: CSAGQNNQPQHF.

This clonotype has at least ten counts. The chain uses TRBV11-2 and TRBJ2-7; D is possibly TRBD2 (6 bases). CDR3 length: 15 residues. CDR1 and CDR2 from the germline V gene are SGHAT and FQNNGV. V was clipped by 1 base and J by 3 bases, with 13 bases between them. CDR3 DNA: TGTGCCAGCAGCTTAGCTCCAGGGCGGGACTACGAGCAGTACTTC. Residues: CASSLAPGRDYEQYF.

This clonotype was seen ten or more times. The rearrangement links TRBV9 to TRBJ2-7; 14 nucleotides match TRBD2. Germline V gene sequence: CDR1 SGDLS, CDR2 YYNGEE. The CDR3 contains 15 residues. Unmatched junction bases numbered 0, after V lost 0 bases and J lost 4 bases. CDR3 residues: CASSVGTSGRYEQYF. CDR3 sequence (DNA): TGTGCCAGCAGCGTAGGGACTAGCGGGAGGTACGAGCAGTACTTC. Using reference TRBV9 and TRBJ2-7 for the parts outside the CDR3, the full variable domain is DSGVTQTPKHLITATGQRVTLRCSPRSGDLSVYWYQQSLDQGLQFLIQYYNGEERAKGNILERFSAQQFPDLHSELNLSSLELGDSALYFCASSVGTSGRYEQYFGPGTRLTVT.

Of note for this clonotype: A much larger clone differs by one base, so this may be a read error. V gene TRBV28 combines with J gene TRBJ2-2; the D is unclear. CDR1 and CDR2 (germline): MDHEN, SYDVKM. The CDR3 runs to 13 residues. Here the CDR3 reads CASRVPNIGELFF. DNA for the CDR3: TGTGCCAGCCGGGTCCCAAACATCGGGGAGCTGTTTTTT.

In this sample, this clonotype turned up many times. The chain is built from TRBV20-1 and TRBJ1-2; D remains ambiguous. The germline V and J ends were trimmed by 3 bases and 2 bases, with 1 base remaining between them. The CDR3 length is 10 residues. The germline CDR1 and CDR2 sequences are DFQATT and SNEGSKA (reference sequence). In nucleotides, the CDR3 is TGCAGTGCTAGGAACTATGGCTACACCTTC. It yields the protein CSARNYGYTF.